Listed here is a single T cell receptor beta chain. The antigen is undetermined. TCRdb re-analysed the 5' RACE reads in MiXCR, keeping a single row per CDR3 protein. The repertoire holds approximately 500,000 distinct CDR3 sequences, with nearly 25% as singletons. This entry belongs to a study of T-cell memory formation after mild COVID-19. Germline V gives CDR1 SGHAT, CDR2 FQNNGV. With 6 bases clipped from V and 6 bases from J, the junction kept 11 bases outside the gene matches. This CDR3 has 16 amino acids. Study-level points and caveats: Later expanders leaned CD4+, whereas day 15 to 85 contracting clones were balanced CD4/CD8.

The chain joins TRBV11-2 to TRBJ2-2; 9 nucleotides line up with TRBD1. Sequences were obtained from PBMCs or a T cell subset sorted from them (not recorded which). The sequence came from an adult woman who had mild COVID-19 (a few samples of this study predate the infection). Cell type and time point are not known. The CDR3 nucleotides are TGTGCCAGCAGGCCTACAGGGGGCTGGCGTGCCGGGGAGCTGTTTTTT. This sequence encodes CASRPTGGWRAGELFF.